A selection of T cell receptor beta chains follows, all from one sample in a study of OX40 agonist ivuxolimab in advanced cancers. TCRdb's table, derived via immunoSEQ multiplex PCR, lists solely in-frame clones and lacks some. The sample has roughly 60,000 clones; approximately 81% are singletons. Sample: CD4+ or CD8+ T cells sorted from blood, taken in a trial of the OX40 agonist ivuxolimab. The receptors were sampled from an adult with an advanced solid tumor such as melanoma, head and neck, liver or kidney cancer. CDR3s include the opening cysteine and the closing phenylalanine or tryptophan. The order of the fields is J gene, D gene, V gene, clone size, CDR3 DNA, CDR3 protein. The D gene is left open where the match is weak. The size field is filled for only some rows; it gives once, few, many or a size class.

J: TRBJ2-4
D: TRBD1
V: TRBV12-5
size: NA
DNA: TGTGCTAGTGCCCGTGACAGGGAAAACATTCAGTACTTC
CDR3: CASARDRENIQYF

J: TRBJ2-3
D: TRBD2
V: TRBV2
size: NA
DNA: TGTGCCAGCAGTGACGTACTAGCGGTAGATACGAGCACAGATACGCAGTATTTT
CDR3: CASSDVLAVDTSTDTQYF

J: TRBJ2-7
D: NA
V: TRBV5-4
size: once
DNA: TGTGCCAGCAGCTTGGTTGGTCAGGGGAACGAGCAGTACTTC
CDR3: CASSLVGQGNEQYF

J: TRBJ2-3
D: NA
V: TRBV5-4
size: once
DNA: TGTGCCAGCAGCTTGGTTTCCGGGACCCCCACAGATACGCAGTATTTT
CDR3: CASSLVSGTPTDTQYF

J: TRBJ2-7
D: TRBD1
V: TRBV28
size: NA
DNA: TGTGCCAGCAGAACCGGGACAGGGGGGAACAACGAGCAGTACTTC
CDR3: CASRTGTGGNNEQYF

J: TRBJ1-4
D: TRBD1
V: TRBV10-3
size: NA
DNA: TGTGCCATCAGTAATACAGGGGGCGGGAATGAAAAACTGTTTTTT
CDR3: CAISNTGGGNEKLFF

J: TRBJ2-7
D: NA
V: TRBV11-3
size: once
DNA: TGTGCCAGCAGCTTAGTGTTCAGGGGCGGTTACTTC
CDR3: CASSLVFRGGYF

J: TRBJ2-7
D: TRBD1
V: TRBV2
size: NA
DNA: TGTGCCAGCAGTGGGGACAGAGCCTCCTACGAGCAGTACTTC
CDR3: CASSGDRASYEQYF

J: TRBJ2-7
D: NA
V: TRBV5-1
size: NA
DNA: TGCGCCAGTACGCCCGCGGGCAGGGGCGGCAATGAGCAGTACTTC
CDR3: CASTPAGRGGNEQYF

J: TRBJ2-3
D: NA
V: TRBV28
size: NA
DNA: TGTGCCAGCAGTCCAACTAGCACAGATACGCAGTATTTT
CDR3: CASSPTSTDTQYF

J: TRBJ1-6
D: TRBD1
V: TRBV5-5
size: NA
DNA: TGTGCCAGCACCTCGGACAGGGGGAATTCACCCCTCCACTTT
CDR3: CASTSDRGNSPLHF

J: TRBJ2-2
D: NA
V: TRBV19
size: once
DNA: TGTGCCAGTAGGGACACTAACACCGGGGAGCTGTTTTTT
CDR3: CASRDTNTGELFF

J: TRBJ2-5
D: NA
V: TRBV2
size: NA
DNA: TGTGCCAGCGCTGAACCCGGGGGCCAAGAGACCCAGTACTTC
CDR3: CASAEPGGQETQYF

J: TRBJ1-5
D: NA
V: TRBV6-1
size: NA
DNA: TGTGCCAGCGTCGTAGCCCAAGATCAGCCCCAGCATTTT
CDR3: CASVVAQDQPQHF

J: TRBJ2-3
D: NA
V: TRBV11-2
size: few
DNA: TGTGCCAGCAGTGCCCTCGCCCTGAGGAGGGGCAGCACAGATACGCAGTATTTT
CDR3: CASSALALRRGSTDTQYF

J: TRBJ2-2
D: NA
V: TRBV7-2
size: NA
DNA: TGTGCCAGCAGCTTAGAAAGGATCGGGGAGCTGTTTTTT
CDR3: CASSLERIGELFF

J: TRBJ2-3
D: NA
V: TRBV5-1
size: NA
DNA: TGCGCCAGCAGCTTGGCCGCCCCCAAAGATACGCAGTATTTT
CDR3: CASSLAAPKDTQYF

J: TRBJ1-1
D: TRBD1
V: TRBV5-1
size: once
DNA: TGCGCCAGCAGCTTGAGTAGAGGGGGCCGGGATTTGAACACTGAAGCTTTCTTT
CDR3: CASSLSRGGRDLNTEAFF

J: TRBJ1-2
D: NA
V: TRBV6-1
size: NA
DNA: TGTGCCAGCAGTGAAGCCGGGACTGGCTACACCTTC
CDR3: CASSEAGTGYTF

J: TRBJ1-3
D: NA
V: TRBV7-2
size: NA
DNA: TGTGCCAGCAGCCCCGACAGACCTATAACGGGCAACACCATATATTTT
CDR3: CASSPDRPITGNTIYF

J: TRBJ1-4
D: NA
V: TRBV19
size: few
DNA: TGTGCCAGTAGTATACGGGGGTCTAATGAAAAACTGTTTTTT
CDR3: CASSIRGSNEKLFF

J: TRBJ2-3
D: NA
V: TRBV7-3
size: NA
DNA: TGTGCCAGCAGCTTAGACTCCCACGATACGCAGTATTTT
CDR3: CASSLDSHDTQYF

J: TRBJ2-3
D: NA
V: TRBV10-3
size: NA
DNA: TGTGCCATCAGTACCAGCGGTGGAGGGGGGGCAGATACGCAGTATTTT
CDR3: CAISTSGGGGADTQYF

J: TRBJ2-5
D: NA
V: TRBV5-1
size: NA
DNA: TGCGCCAGCAGCGAACAGGCGACCCAGTACTTC
CDR3: CASSEQATQYF

J: TRBJ1-1
D: NA
V: TRBV6-5
size: NA
DNA: TGTGCCAGCACCCATCGGGATGAGGCTTTCTTT
CDR3: CASTHRDEAFF

J: TRBJ2-1
D: NA
V: TRBV5-6
size: few
DNA: TGTGCCAGCAGCCCGGGGGCTTACAATGAGCAGTTCTTC
CDR3: CASSPGAYNEQFF

J: TRBJ2-2
D: NA
V: TRBV27
size: NA
DNA: TGTGCCAGCAGTTTCATGCAGGGCGGGGAGCTGTTTTTT
CDR3: CASSFMQGGELFF

J: TRBJ2-5
D: NA
V: TRBV28
size: NA
DNA: TGTGCCAGCAGTTTCAGTTCCGGCGAGACCCAGTACTTC
CDR3: CASSFSSGETQYF

J: TRBJ1-2
D: TRBD1
V: TRBV6-6
size: NA
DNA: TGTGCCAGCAGTTACCCCGGACAGGGGAACTATGGCTACACCTTC
CDR3: CASSYPGQGNYGYTF

J: TRBJ2-1
D: TRBD2
V: TRBV10-3
size: once
DNA: TGTGCCATCAGTGAGTCGATACTAGCGGGGGGTAATGAGCAGTTCTTC
CDR3: CAISESILAGGNEQFF

J: TRBJ2-1
D: NA
V: TRBV29-1
size: NA
DNA: TGCAGCGTTGTAACCAATAGCGCTGAGCAGTTCTTC
CDR3: CSVVTNSAEQFF

J: TRBJ1-2
D: TRBD1
V: TRBV6-5
size: NA
DNA: TGTGCCAGTCGGGGGACAGGCGATGGCTACACCTTC
CDR3: CASRGTGDGYTF

J: TRBJ2-1
D: TRBD2
V: TRBV6-6
size: NA
DNA: TGTGCCAGCAGTTACTACGAGGCGGGAGGCTACAATGAGCAGTTCTTC
CDR3: CASSYYEAGGYNEQFF

J: TRBJ2-5
D: NA
V: TRBV14
size: NA
DNA: TGTGCCAGCAGCCAAGTACAAGAGACCCAGTACTTC
CDR3: CASSQVQETQYF

J: TRBJ2-5
D: NA
V: TRBV27
size: medium-sized
DNA: TGTGCCAGCAGTTTATTCCGGGGTTCGGAGACCCAGTACTTC
CDR3: CASSLFRGSETQYF

J: TRBJ2-3
D: NA
V: TRBV7-2
size: NA
DNA: TGTGCCAGCAGCTCCCGTGGGCGAGCTGAAAGCACAGATACGCAGTATTTT
CDR3: CASSSRGRAESTDTQYF

J: TRBJ2-5
D: NA
V: TRBV9
size: NA
DNA: TGTGCCAGCAGCTCTGGGGGGGGCTTGAGAGAGACCCAGTACTTC
CDR3: CASSSGGGLRETQYF

J: TRBJ1-6
D: TRBD1
V: TRBV2
size: few
DNA: TGTGCCAGCAGCTCCGCGACAGGGAGGAATTCACCCCTCCACTTT
CDR3: CASSSATGRNSPLHF

J: TRBJ2-1
D: NA
V: TRBV18
size: NA
DNA: TGTGCCAGCTCGCCTAACAATGAGCAGTTCTTC
CDR3: CASSPNNEQFF

J: TRBJ2-6
D: NA
V: TRBV13
size: NA
DNA: TGTGCCAGCATGGGCCAGCACTCTGGGGCCAACGTCCTGACTTTC
CDR3: CASMGQHSGANVLTF

J: TRBJ2-1
D: TRBD2
V: TRBV7-8
size: NA
DNA: TGTGCCAGCAGCCGGGGACTAGCGGGAGTCAATGAGCAGTTCTTC
CDR3: CASSRGLAGVNEQFF

J: TRBJ1-6
D: NA
V: TRBV10-3
size: NA
DNA: TGTGCCATCACGGCGGGCCAGGAGGCACCCCTCCACTTT
CDR3: CAITAGQEAPLHF

J: TRBJ2-7
D: NA
V: TRBV28
size: NA
DNA: TGTGCCAGCAGTTTTCGATCGGCCCAGTACTTC
CDR3: CASSFRSAQYF

J: TRBJ2-1
D: NA
V: TRBV18
size: NA
DNA: TGTGCCAGCTCACCGGGGCGGGGAACCTACAATGAGCAGTTCTTC
CDR3: CASSPGRGTYNEQFF

J: TRBJ2-5
D: TRBD2
V: TRBV28
size: NA
DNA: TGTGCCAGCAGTTTGTCTAGCGGAGAGACCCAGTACTTC
CDR3: CASSLSSGETQYF

J: TRBJ1-1
D: NA
V: TRBV5-1
size: NA
DNA: TGCGCCAGCAGCTCGCAGGGATCTGAAGCTTTCTTT
CDR3: CASSSQGSEAFF